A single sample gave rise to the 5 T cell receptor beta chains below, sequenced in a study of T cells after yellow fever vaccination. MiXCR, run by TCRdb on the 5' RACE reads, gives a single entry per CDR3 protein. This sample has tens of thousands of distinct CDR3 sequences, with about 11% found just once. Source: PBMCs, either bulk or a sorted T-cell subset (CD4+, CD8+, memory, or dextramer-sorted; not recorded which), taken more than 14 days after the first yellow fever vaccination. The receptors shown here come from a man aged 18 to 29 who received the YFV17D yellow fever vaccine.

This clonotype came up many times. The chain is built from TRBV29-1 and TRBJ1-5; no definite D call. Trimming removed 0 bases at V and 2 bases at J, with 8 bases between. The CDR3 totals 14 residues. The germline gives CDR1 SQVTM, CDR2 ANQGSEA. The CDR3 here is CSVEESGGNQPQHF. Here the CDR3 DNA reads TGCAGCGTTGAAGAAAGCGGGGGCAATCAGCCCCAGCATTTT.

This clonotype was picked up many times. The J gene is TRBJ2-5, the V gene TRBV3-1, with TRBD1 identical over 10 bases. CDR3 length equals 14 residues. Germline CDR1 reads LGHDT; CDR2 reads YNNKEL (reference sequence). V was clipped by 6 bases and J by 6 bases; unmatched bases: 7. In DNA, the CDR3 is TGTGCCAGCAGAAGGGGACAGGGGAGAAAGACCCAGTACTTC. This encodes CASRRGQGRKTQYF.

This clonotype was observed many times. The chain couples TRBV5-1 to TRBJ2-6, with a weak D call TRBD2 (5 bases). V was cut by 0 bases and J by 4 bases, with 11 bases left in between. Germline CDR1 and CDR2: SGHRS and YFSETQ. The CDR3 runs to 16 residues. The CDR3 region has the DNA TGCGCCAGCAGCTTGGTGTGGGGAGCGGGGGCCAACGTCCTGACTTTC. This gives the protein CASSLVWGAGANVLTF.

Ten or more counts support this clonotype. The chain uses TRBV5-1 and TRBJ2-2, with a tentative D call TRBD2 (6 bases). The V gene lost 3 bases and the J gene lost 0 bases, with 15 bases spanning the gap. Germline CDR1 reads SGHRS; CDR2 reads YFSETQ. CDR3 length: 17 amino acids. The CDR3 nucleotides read TGCGCCAGCAGCTACCTAGCGCCTACCGCGAACACCGGGGAGCTGTTTTTT. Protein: CASSYLAPTANTGELFF.

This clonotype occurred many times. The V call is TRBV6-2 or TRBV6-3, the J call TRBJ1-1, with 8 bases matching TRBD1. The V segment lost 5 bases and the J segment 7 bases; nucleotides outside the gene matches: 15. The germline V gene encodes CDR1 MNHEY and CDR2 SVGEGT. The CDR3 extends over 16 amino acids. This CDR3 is CASSPRTGPSQGEAFF. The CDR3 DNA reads TGTGCCAGCAGTCCCCGGACAGGGCCAAGTCAGGGTGAAGCTTTCTTT.